This entry lists 19 T cell receptor beta chains sequenced from one sample in a study of cytomegalovirus exposure and HLA in healthy donors. Both 60 Vbeta primers and 13 Jbeta primers went into the PCR. Produced via immunoSEQ multiplex PCR; TCRdb's table is partial and in-frame only. The sample contains 150,000 to 200,000 clones, about four fifths of which appear only once. The material sequenced was PBMCs. The source of these receptors is a boy between 5 and 17 years old in good health and CMV-seronegative.

The chain joins TRBV5-8 to TRBJ2-6; 8 bases align to TRBD1. This CDR3 has 18 amino acids. Germline lookup yields CDR1 SGHTS and CDR2 YDEGEE. V lost 1 base and J lost 2; bases outside the gene matches: 8. In DNA, the CDR3 is TGTGCCAGCAGCTTGAATCAGGGGGCGAGAGCTGGGGCCAACGTCCTGACTTTC. Translating gives CASSLNQGARAGANVLTF.

The CDR3 is CSVFSDRSYEQYF. The CDR3, as DNA: TGCAGCGTTTTCTCAGACAGGTCCTACGAGCAGTACTTC. The chain uses TRBV29-1 and TRBJ2-7, with D tentatively TRBD1 (6 bases). Trimming removed 5 bases from V and 1 base from J, with 12 bases in between. Per the germline V gene, CDR1 is SQVTM and CDR2 is ANQGSEA. The CDR3 loop spans 13 amino acids.

The chain joins TRBV11-2 to TRBJ2-7, with no clear D. The CDR3 is 14 residues long. The germline gives CDR1 SGHAT, CDR2 FQNNGV. V was trimmed by 6 bases and J by 1 base, leaving 13 bases between them. The CDR3 here is CASRPTGSSYEQYF. CDR3 bases: TGTGCCAGCAGGCCAACCGGGTCATCCTACGAGCAGTACTTC.

This chain links TRBV9 with TRBJ1-3; 8 nucleotides agree with TRBD1. This CDR3 has 15 amino acids. Losses at the gene ends were 4 bases for V and 7 bases for J; bases not matched to a gene: 10. Germline V gene lookup returns CDR1 SGDLS and CDR2 YYNGEE. The CDR3 nucleotides read TGTGCCAGCAGCCCCACAGGGGGAAGATCTAACACCATATATTTT. Its protein product is CASSPTGGRSNTIYF.

The genes are TRBV7-8 and TRBJ2-1; 8 bases agree with TRBD1. Germline lookup yields CDR1 SGHVS and CDR2 FQNEAQ. CDR3 length equals 16 residues. V lost 7 bases to trimming and J lost 0 bases; unmatched junction nucleotides: 8. The CDR3 is CASIIQGASSYNEQFF. CDR3 nucleotide sequence: TGTGCCAGCATAATTCAGGGGGCCAGCTCCTACAATGAGCAGTTCTTC.

The chain employs TRBV9 and TRBJ1-1; D uncertain. Germline CDR1 SGDLS, CDR2 YYNGEE. Between the trimmed V and J ends, which lost 0 bases and 0 bases, there was a span of 9 bases. This CDR3 has 15 residues. The CDR3 DNA reads as TGTGCCAGCAGCGTAGGGGTGGAGATGAACACTGAAGCTTTCTTT. Protein: CASSVGVEMNTEAFF.

This clone was recorded a few times. The J gene is TRBJ2-3, the V gene TRBV27; 10 bases align to TRBD2. V lost 2 bases to trimming and J lost 7 bases; unmatched junction nucleotides: 9. This CDR3 has 16 amino acids. Germline CDR1 MNHEY, CDR2 SMNVEV (reference sequence). The CDR3 DNA is TGTGCCAGCAGTTTAATAGCGGGGGGTCAGGAGTATACGCAGTATTTT. Protein: CASSLIAGGQEYTQYF.

By share, this clone ranks as medium-sized. V and J are TRBV7-9 and TRBJ2-3; TRBD1 matches 9 bases. In germline, CDR1 is SEHNR, CDR2 FQNEAQ (reference sequence). V was clipped by 5 bases and J by 2 bases; unmatched bases: 5. There are 15 residues in the CDR3. The CDR3 DNA follows: TGTGCCAGCAGCCTGGGACAGGGCGACACAGATACGCAGTATTTT. Protein product: CASSLGQGDTDTQYF.

This chain uses TRBV19 with TRBJ2-2; D possibly corresponds to TRBD2 (6 bases). CDR3 length: 16 amino acids. V was pared by 4 bases and J by 1 base, with 13 bases between. The germline V gene encodes CDR1 LNHDA and CDR2 SQIVND (reference sequence). This chain's CDR3 is CASSKGLPGNTGELFF. CDR3 nucleotide sequence: TGTGCCAGTAGTAAGGGACTGCCGGGGAACACCGGGGAGCTGTTTTTT.

The rearrangement links TRBV9 to TRBJ2-2, with 7 positions matching TRBD2. Germline values: CDR1 SGDLS, CDR2 YYNGEE. The V and J ends lost 2 bases and 2 bases, in that order; junction bases with no gene match: 9. The CDR3 is 17 residues long. CDR3 amino acids: CASSVGMGLLNTGELFF. In DNA form, the CDR3 reads TGTGCCAGCAGCGTGGGTATGGGACTACTAAACACCGGGGAGCTGTTTTTT.

This chain joins TRBV9 and TRBJ1-1; D uncertain. Trimming removed 5 bases at V and 0 bases at J, with 11 bases between. Germline V gene lookup returns CDR1 SGDLS and CDR2 YYNGEE. This CDR3 is 14 amino acids long. The CDR3 protein is CASSNSPMNTEAFF. The CDR3 nucleotides are TGTGCCAGCAGTAACAGCCCCATGAACACTGAAGCTTTCTTT.

This chain joins TRBV2 and TRBJ2-7, with TRBD2 as a possible D gene (5 bases). Trimming took 3 bases from V and 6 from J, leaving 15 bases between them. Germline V CDR1 and CDR2: SNHLY, FYNNEI. This CDR3 is built from 14 residues. CDR3 residues: CASSEPGKGGEQYF. As DNA, the CDR3 is TGTGCCAGCAGTGAGCCCGGGAAGGGCGGCGAGCAGTACTTC.

J is TRBJ2-2 and V is TRBV28; D unclear. The CDR3 is 16 amino acids. V was trimmed by 8 bases and J by 0 bases, leaving 16 bases between them. Germline-derived CDR1 and CDR2 are MDHEN and SYDVKM. The CDR3 DNA reads as TGTGCCAGCCAAAGTGCTCGGGTAGCGAACACCGGGGAGCTGTTTTTT. Residues: CASQSARVANTGELFF.

This clone was seen a single time. The V and J genes are TRBV9 and TRBJ2-7, with D maybe TRBD1 (6 bases). Germline assignment: CDR1 SGDLS and CDR2 YYNGEE. Trimming pared 3 bases from V and 5 bases from J, leaving 15 bases between. The CDR3 length is 14 residues. CDR3 in amino acids: CASSASGRGDEQYF. In nucleotides, the CDR3 is TGTGCCAGCAGCGCCTCCGGCAGGGGTGACGAGCAGTACTTC.

V usage is TRBV19 and J usage is TRBJ1-5; 7 bases align to TRBD1. J gave up 5 bases and V 5 bases, and 12 bases lay outside the gene matches. Looked up from germline, CDR1 is LNHDA and CDR2 is SQIVND (reference sequence). The length of the CDR3 is 16 residues. The CDR3 DNA reads as TGTGCCAGTAGTGACGGACAGGAATTGCTTCATCAGCCCCAGCATTTT. Its translation is CASSDGQELLHQPQHF. Full variable domain (missing parts from reference TRBV19 and TRBJ1-5): DGGITQSPKYLFRKEGQNVTLSCEQNLNHDAMYWYRQDPGQGLRLIYYSQIVNDFQKGDIAEGYSVSREKKESFPLTVTSAQKNPTAFYLCASSDGQELLHQPQHFGDGTRLSIL.

The chain combines TRBV21-1 with TRBJ2-7; the DNA was not used to check the table's D call, TRBD2. TRBV21-1 is classified as a pseudogene. This CDR3 comprises 18 residues. As DNA, the CDR3 is TGTGCCAGCAGCAAAGAGAGGGTCCGGGGTGTCGCCATCTACGAGCAGTACTTC. Amino acid sequence: CASSKERVRGVAIYEQYF.

Comments on this clone: This same CDR3 is encoded by further DNA sequences in the sample. V usage is TRBV2 and J usage is TRBJ2-7; D uncertain. The CDR3 length is 11 residues. Trimming took 6 bases from V and 2 from J, leaving 5 bases between them. Germline assignment: CDR1 SNHLY and CDR2 FYNNEI. CDR3 coding DNA: TGTGCCAGCAGCCCCACCTACGAGCAGTACTTC. Its translation: CASSPTYEQYF. The entire variable domain, with the rest obtained from reference TRBV2 and TRBJ2-7, is as follows: EPEVTQTPSHQVTQMGQEVILRCVPISNHLYFYWYRQILGQKVEFLVSFYNNEISEKSEIFDDQFSVERPDGSNFTLKIRSTKLEDSAMYFCASSPTYEQYFGPGTRLTVT.

The CDR3: CASRPGTVPYEQYF. CDR3 bases: TGCGCCAGCAGGCCGGGGACAGTCCCCTACGAGCAGTACTTC. The rearrangement uses TRBV5-1 and TRBJ2-7, with TRBD1 matching over 7 bases. V gave up 5 bases and J gave up 2 bases; unmatched junction bases: 7. Germline assignment: CDR1 SGHRS and CDR2 YFSETQ. The CDR3 runs to 14 residues.

The rearrangement joins TRBV15 to TRBJ2-7, with D perhaps TRBD1 (5 bases). V dropped 0 bases and J dropped 3 bases, with 12 bases sitting between them. This CDR3 is 15 amino acids long. Looked up from germline, CDR1 is LNHNV and CDR2 is YYDKDF (reference sequence). The CDR3 DNA is TGTGCCACCAGCAGAGATTTCCTCCAGGGCTACGAGCAGTACTTC. This translates into CATSRDFLQGYEQYF.